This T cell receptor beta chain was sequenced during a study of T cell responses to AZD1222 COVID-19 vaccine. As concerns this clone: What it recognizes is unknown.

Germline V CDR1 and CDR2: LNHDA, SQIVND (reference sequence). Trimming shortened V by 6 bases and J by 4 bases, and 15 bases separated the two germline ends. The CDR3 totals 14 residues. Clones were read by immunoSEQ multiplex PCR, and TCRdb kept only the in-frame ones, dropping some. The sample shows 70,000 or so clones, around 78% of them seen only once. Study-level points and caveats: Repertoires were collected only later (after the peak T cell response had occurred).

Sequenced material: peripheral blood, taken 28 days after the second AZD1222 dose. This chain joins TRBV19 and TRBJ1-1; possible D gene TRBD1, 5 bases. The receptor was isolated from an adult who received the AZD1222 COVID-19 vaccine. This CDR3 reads CASSYDRQITEAFF. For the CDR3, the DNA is TGTGCCAGTAGCTACGATCGACAGATCACTGAAGCTTTCTTT.